This passage covers 15 T cell receptor beta chains from one sample sequenced in a study of blood T cell repertoires in COVID-19. Here immunoSEQ multiplex PCR was the method, and the copy in TCRdb shows in-frame clones only, minus some. The sample has a few hundred thousand clones, approximately 84% seen once. The material sequenced was PBMCs or T cells enriched from blood (not recorded which). The receptor source for this set is a woman in her twenties or thirties who had recovered from COVID-19.

The chain has TRBV7-9 and TRBJ2-7, with TRBD2 identical over 9 bases. Trimming cost V 3 bases and J 4 bases; bases outside gene matches: 4. The CDR3 contains 14 residues. Germline CDR1 reads SEHNR; CDR2 reads FQNEAQ (reference sequence). CDR3 amino acids: CASSLTSGAYEQYF. The CDR3 region has the DNA TGTGCCAGCAGCTTGACTAGCGGAGCTTACGAGCAGTACTTC.

The chain employs TRBV19 and TRBJ1-2, with D unresolved. The V end was cut by 3 bases, the J end by 5 bases, with 13 bases between. CDR3 size: 14 residues. Germline loops: CDR1 LNHDA, CDR2 SQIVND (reference sequence). The CDR3 bases are TGTGCCAGTAGTATTTCTAAACAGCTATATGGCTACACCTTC. This sequence encodes CASSISKQLYGYTF.

This clone was observed once. V is TRBV7-9 and J is TRBJ1-4; weak D call: TRBD1 (5 bases). Germline values: CDR1 SEHNR, CDR2 FQNEAQ (reference sequence). Trimming shortened V by 5 bases and J by 7 bases, and 20 bases separated the two germline ends. The CDR3 is made up of 16 amino acids. Written as DNA, the CDR3 is TGTGCCAGCAGCCCGGGGCCGGTAGGAGGGAGTGAAAAACTGTTTTTT. It yields the protein CASSPGPVGGSEKLFF. Drawing the rest from reference TRBV7-9 and TRBJ1-4, the complete variable domain is DTGVSQNPRHKITKRGQNVTFRCDPISEHNRLYWYRQTLGQGPEFLTYFQNEAQLEKSRLLSDRFSAERPKGSFSTLEIQRTEQGDSAMYLCASSPGPVGGSEKLFFGSGTQLSVL.

V is TRBV11-2 and J is TRBJ1-6; D is perhaps TRBD1 (5 bases). Germline V gene data show CDR1 as SGHAT and CDR2 as FQNNGV. The CDR3 contains 16 residues. V was shortened by 2 bases and J by 6 bases, with 14 bases between the two germline ends. The CDR3 DNA is TGTGCCAGCAGCTTAAGGGATCTGGGACTTAATTCACCCCTCCACTTT. Protein product: CASSLRDLGLNSPLHF.

The table lists this clone with a few counts. The J gene is TRBJ1-2, the V gene TRBV28; D is perhaps TRBD1 (5 bases). V dropped 1 base and J dropped 4 bases, with 10 bases sitting between them. Germline lookup yields CDR1 MDHEN and CDR2 SYDVKM. The CDR3 is 14 amino acids. The CDR3 here is CASSLSRGSYGYTF. The CDR3 DNA sequence: TGTGCCAGCAGTTTATCACGGGGGAGCTATGGCTACACCTTC.

The chain joins TRBV19 to TRBJ1-5, with D hard to call. The CDR3 is 14 residues long. The V end lost 3 bases, the J end lost 3 bases, and 9 bases lay between the germline ends. The germline V gene has CDR1 LNHDA and CDR2 SQIVND (reference sequence). CDR3: CASSIEQINQPQHF. CDR3 bases: TGTGCCAGTAGTATCGAACAGATCAATCAGCCCCAGCATTTT. Full variable domain (outside the CDR3, taken from reference TRBV19 and TRBJ1-5): DGGITQSPKYLFRKEGQNVTLSCEQNLNHDAMYWYRQDPGQGLRLIYYSQIVNDFQKGDIAEGYSVSREKKESFPLTVTSAQKNPTAFYLCASSIEQINQPQHFGDGTRLSIL.

The chain couples TRBV7-2 to TRBJ1-2, with D possibly matching TRBD1 (5 bases). This CDR3 region has 15 residues. Germline V gene data show CDR1 as SGHTA and CDR2 as FQGNSA. The germline V and J ends were trimmed by 5 bases and 2 bases, with 15 bases remaining between them. CDR3 amino acids: CASSPWGGVNYGYTF. The CDR3 bases are TGTGCCAGCAGCCCCTGGGGGGGGGTCAACTATGGCTACACCTTC. Filled out from reference TRBV7-2 and TRBJ1-2, the complete variable domain reads GAGVSQSPSNKVTEKGKDVELRCDPISGHTALYWYRQSLGQGLEFLIYFQGNSAPDKSGLPSDRFSAERTGGSVSTLTIQRTQQEDSAVYLCASSPWGGVNYGYTFGSGTRLTVV.

This clone was seen only once. Other DNA sequences in the sample encode the same CDR3. J is TRBJ2-5 and V is TRBV5-1; 11 bases are shared with TRBD2. The CDR3 contains 16 residues. Germline V CDR1 and CDR2: SGHRS, YFSETQ. With V trimmed by 4 bases and J by 2 bases, 7 bases remained unmatched. The CDR3 loop is CASSPGTSGSQETQYF. CDR3 DNA: TGCGCCAGCAGCCCCGGGACTAGCGGATCGCAAGAGACCCAGTACTTC. Full variable domain (rest looked up from reference TRBV5-1 and TRBJ2-5): KAGVTQTPRYLIKTRGQQVTLSCSPISGHRSVSWYQQTPGQGLQFLFEYFSETQRNKGNFPGRFSGRQFSNSRSEMNVSTLELGDSALYLCASSPGTSGSQETQYFGPGTRLLVL.

This clone was seen a handful of times. This chain joins TRBV30 and TRBJ1-1; D ambiguous. Germline V CDR1 and CDR2: GTSNPN, SVGIG (reference sequence). The ends were cut back, 2 bases at V and 1 base at J, with 11 bases in the middle. The CDR3 runs 14 residues. CDR3 sequence reads: CAWSHATENTEAFF. The CDR3 bases are TGTGCCTGGAGTCACGCAACAGAGAACACTGAAGCTTTCTTT.

This clone was detected once. The rearrangement uses TRBV6-4 and TRBJ1-2; 7 nucleotides agree with TRBD1. Unmatched junction bases numbered 7, after V lost 6 bases and J lost 3 bases. The CDR3 has 14 residues. Germline CDR1 reads MRHNA; CDR2 reads SNTAGT. The CDR3 region is CASSTGESDYGYTF. The CDR3 DNA follows: TGTGCCAGCAGCACAGGGGAAAGCGACTATGGCTACACCTTC.

This chain joins TRBV18 and TRBJ2-5, with 9 bases identical to TRBD1. The length of the CDR3 is 14 residues. CDR1 and CDR2 from the germline V gene are KGHSH and LQKENI. Trimming removed 4 bases from V and 5 bases from J; junction bases left unmatched: 5. For the CDR3, the DNA is TGTGCCAGCTCACAAATGGACAGGGGTGAGACCCAGTACTTC. Translating gives CASSQMDRGETQYF.

This clone has a handful of counts. This sequence joins TRBV5-1 and TRBJ2-3, with 11 bases aligning to TRBD2. CDR3 length: 16 residues. Germline V lookup: CDR1 SGHRS, CDR2 YFSETQ. The ends lost 8 bases at V and 1 base at J; junction bases unmatched: 9. The CDR3 DNA reads as TGCGCCAGTTCCCAACAGACTAGCGGGGGCACAGATACGCAGTATTTT. As protein: CASSQQTSGGTDTQYF.

V and J are TRBV5-4 and TRBJ2-5, with TRBD2 matching over 7 bases. Unmatched junction bases numbered 8, after V lost 3 bases and J lost 3 bases. The germline gives CDR1 SGHNT, CDR2 YYREEE (reference sequence). There are 15 residues in the CDR3. The CDR3 sequence is CASSWGVRGEETQYF. CDR3 nucleotide sequence: TGTGCCAGCAGCTGGGGAGTCCGGGGGGAAGAGACCCAGTACTTC.

The CDR3 spells CASSGPQGDEQFF. In DNA form, the CDR3 reads TGTGCCAGCAGCGGGCCCCAGGGGGATGAGCAGTTCTTC. This sequence joins TRBV7-3 and TRBJ2-1, with 7 bases fitting TRBD1. The CDR3 consists of 13 residues. Germline V CDR1 and CDR2: SGHTA, FQGTGA. V lost 5 bases, J lost 8 bases, and 6 bases stayed unmatched.

The chain is built from TRBV7-3 and TRBJ2-5, with 9 bases lining up with TRBD2. This CDR3 is built from 15 residues. Trimming took 1 base from V and 5 from J; bases not matched to a gene: 5. Germline V gene data show CDR1 as SGHTA and CDR2 as FQGTGA. The CDR3 DNA reads TGTGCCAGCAGCTTAAGTAGCGGGGGATGGGAGACCCAGTACTTC. It specifies CASSLSSGGWETQYF.